This TCR beta chain is drawn from a study of a mutant IDH1 vaccine in newly diagnosed glioma. On the study more broadly: Vaccination followed radiotherapy alone by 4-6 weeks, or accompanied temozolomide cycles.

Germline lookup yields CDR1 SGHTA and CDR2 FQGNSA. The V end lost 1 base, the J end lost 6 bases, and 9 bases lay between the germline ends. The CDR3 has 13 amino acids. Measured with immunoSEQ multiplex PCR; TCRdb has only the in-frame clones, and not every one. The table records over 60,000 clones, about 89% of them present only once. Time point denoted: week 11, during vaccination. Each vaccine dose was 300 ug of mutant IDH1 20-mer peptide, with topical imiquimod. This clone came up a few times. Its antigen is not known. V usage is TRBV7-2 and J usage is TRBJ1-1, with D perhaps matching TRBD1 (6 bases). This TCR came from a man aged 35 to 55 with glioma. Sample: PBMCs, taken from a glioma patient whose treatment included an IDH1 peptide vaccine. The CDR3 coding sequence is TGTGCCAGCAGCTTAGACAGGGCCCCTGAAGCTTTCTTT. Protein: CASSLDRAPEAFF.